The TCR beta chain described here comes from a study of cytomegalovirus exposure and HLA in healthy donors. Study results and limitations: Sequencing likely produced, as an artifact, a cluster of highly shared sequence variants. Productive rates of about 90% or about 30% were seen for most TCR beta V segments in an earlier analysis. According to the study, approximately 150 TCR beta chains were cytomegalovirus-associated.

A remark on this clone: What it binds is unknown.

The PCR used 60 Vbeta and 13 Jbeta primers. The protocol was immunoSEQ multiplex PCR, while the TCRdb copy is restricted to in-frame clones and leaves out a portion. In the table there are approximately 100,000 clones, about 75% of which are singletons. The receptor was isolated from a man in his fifties or sixties in good health and CMV-seronegative. Sequences were obtained from PBMCs.

CDR3 coding DNA: TGTGCCAGCAGCGCCAAACAGGGGTTTCAAGAGACCCAGTACTTC. Translating gives CASSAKQGFQETQYF. The V gene is TRBV9, the J gene TRBJ2-5, with 7 bases identical to TRBD1. Unmatched junction bases numbered 7, after V lost 3 bases and J lost 2 bases. From germline, CDR1 is SGDLS and CDR2 YYNGEE. This CDR3 spans 15 amino acids.